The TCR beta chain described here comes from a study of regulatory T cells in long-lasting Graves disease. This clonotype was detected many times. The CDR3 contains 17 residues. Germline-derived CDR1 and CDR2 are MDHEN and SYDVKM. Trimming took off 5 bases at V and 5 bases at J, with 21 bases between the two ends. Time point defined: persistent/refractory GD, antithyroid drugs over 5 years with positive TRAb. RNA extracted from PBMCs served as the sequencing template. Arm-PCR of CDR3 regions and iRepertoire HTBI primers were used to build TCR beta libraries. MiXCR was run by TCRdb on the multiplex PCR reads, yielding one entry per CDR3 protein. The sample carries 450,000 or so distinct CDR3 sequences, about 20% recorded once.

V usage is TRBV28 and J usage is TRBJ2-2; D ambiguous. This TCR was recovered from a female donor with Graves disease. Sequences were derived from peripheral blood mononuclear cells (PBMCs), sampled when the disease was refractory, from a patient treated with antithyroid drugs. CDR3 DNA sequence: TGTGCCAGCAGTCCCCCGTGGGCTCAAACCGGGACCGGGGAGCTGTTTTTT. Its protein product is CASSPPWAQTGTGELFF.